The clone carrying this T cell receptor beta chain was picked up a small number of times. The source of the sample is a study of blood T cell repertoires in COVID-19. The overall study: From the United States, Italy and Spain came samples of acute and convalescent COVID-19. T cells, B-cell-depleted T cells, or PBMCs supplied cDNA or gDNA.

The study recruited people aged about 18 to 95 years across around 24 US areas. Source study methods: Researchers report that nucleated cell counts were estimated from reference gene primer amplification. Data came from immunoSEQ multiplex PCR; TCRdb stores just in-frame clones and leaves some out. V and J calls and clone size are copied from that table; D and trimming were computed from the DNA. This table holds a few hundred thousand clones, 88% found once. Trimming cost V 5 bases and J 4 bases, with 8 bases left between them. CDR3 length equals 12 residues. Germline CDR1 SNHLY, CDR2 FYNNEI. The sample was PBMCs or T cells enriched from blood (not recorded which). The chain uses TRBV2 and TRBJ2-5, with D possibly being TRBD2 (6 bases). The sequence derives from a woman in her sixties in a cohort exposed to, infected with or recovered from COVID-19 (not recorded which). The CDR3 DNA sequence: TGTGCCAGCAGTACAGCGGGAGAGACCCAGTACTTC. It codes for CASSTAGETQYF. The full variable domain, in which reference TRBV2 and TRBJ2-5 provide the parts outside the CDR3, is EPEVTQTPSHQVTQMGQEVILRCVPISNHLYFYWYRQILGQKVEFLVSFYNNEISEKSEIFDDQFSVERPDGSNFTLKIRSTKLEDSAMYFCASSTAGETQYFGPGTRLLVL.